The present entry profiles one T cell receptor beta chain with its context. Its specificity is not known. The germline CDR1 and CDR2 sequences are SGHRS and YFSETQ. The CDR3 has 14 amino acids. The ends were cut back, 0 bases at V and 4 bases at J, with 10 bases in the middle. The source of the sample is a study of T cell responses to AZD1222 COVID-19 vaccine. General study points: CD4 TCRs covered the whole spike, strongest at regions 160-218 and 743-854. Clonal diversity may have been underestimated in mostly white British donors. Compared with day 0, the breadth and depth of the Spike-specific TCR repertoire rose significantly after two doses of AZD1222. Nearly half of spike-specific TCRs reportedly target variant regions that are unmutated in the B.1.351 and B.1.1.7 variants.

The table came from immunoSEQ multiplex PCR; TCRdb's copy has only in-frame clones and leaves some out. The clone table shows around 140,000 clones, with the ten largest holding 2% to 2.5%. The source material was peripheral blood. The receptor was isolated from an adult in good health. J is TRBJ1-2 and V is TRBV5-1; D perhaps matches TRBD1 (5 bases). CDR3 region: CASSLAWGSYGYTF. The CDR3 DNA sequence: TGCGCCAGCAGCTTGGCTTGGGGCAGCTATGGCTACACCTTC.